The clone carrying this T cell receptor beta chain was detected only a few times. What it binds is unknown. The CDR3 regions of TCR beta were amplified from RNA transcripts. RT-PCR in the first round (using the HTBI primer set) targeted the TCR CDR3. TCRdb reanalysed the multiplex PCR reads using MiXCR and keeps one entry per CDR3 protein. The sample contains about 720,000 distinct CDR3 sequences, approximately 16% of which appear only once. J was trimmed by 7 bases and V by 6 bases; bases with no gene match: 15. The CDR3 runs to 14 residues. Germline loops: CDR1 DFQATT, CDR2 SNEGSKA (reference sequence). This sample was included in a study of T cells in Graves' hyperthyroidism and ophthalmopathy. Overall study context: Peripheral blood collection took place at initial diagnosis, before any treatment.

General observations from the study: Progression to ophthalmopathy was predicted a median of approximately 6.4 months early.

For the diagnoses, clinical symptoms, serum thyroxine and TRAb, thyroid ultrasound and orbital computed tomography were used. The receptor was isolated from a man aged 18-30 years with Graves' hyperthyroidism. Sequenced: blood. The chain employs TRBV20-1 and TRBJ2-7; 7 nucleotides line up with TRBD2. This chain's CDR3 is CSAARTSRSREQYF. The CDR3, as DNA: TGCAGTGCGGCTAGGACTAGTAGATCACGGGAGCAGTACTTC.